The sequence of this T cell receptor (beta chain) was determined in a study of blood T cell repertoires in COVID-19. Study processing details: Quantification of nucleated cells was approximated via reference gene primer amplification. Assay used: immunoSEQ multiplex PCR; TCRdb lists only in-frame clones, some missing. The V and J calls and the clone size are those of that table, but D and trimming were determined from the DNA. The sample holds about 280,000 clones, 80% to 90% seen once. Trimming stripped 0 bases from V and 4 bases from J, with 9 bases between. There are 14 residues in the CDR3. CDR1 MGHDK and CDR2 SYGVNS come from the germline V gene.

This clonotype was obtained from an older woman with acute or convalescent COVID-19. The chain recombines TRBV25-1 with TRBJ1-2; no firm D call. Material: peripheral blood. The CDR3 loop reads CASSEYGQFYGYTF. The CDR3 nucleotides read TGTGCCAGCAGTGAATATGGGCAGTTCTATGGCTACACCTTC.